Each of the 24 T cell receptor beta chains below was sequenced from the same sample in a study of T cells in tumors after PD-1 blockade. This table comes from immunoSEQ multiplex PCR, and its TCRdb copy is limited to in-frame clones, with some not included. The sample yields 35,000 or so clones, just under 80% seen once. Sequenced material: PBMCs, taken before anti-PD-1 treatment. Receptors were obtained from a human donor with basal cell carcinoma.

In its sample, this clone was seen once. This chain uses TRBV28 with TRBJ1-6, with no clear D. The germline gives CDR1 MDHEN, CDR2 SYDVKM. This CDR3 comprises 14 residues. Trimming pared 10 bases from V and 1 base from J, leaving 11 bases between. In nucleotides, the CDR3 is TGTGCCATAAAACCGGGATCCTATAATTCACCCCTCCACTTT. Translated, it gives CAIKPGSYNSPLHF.

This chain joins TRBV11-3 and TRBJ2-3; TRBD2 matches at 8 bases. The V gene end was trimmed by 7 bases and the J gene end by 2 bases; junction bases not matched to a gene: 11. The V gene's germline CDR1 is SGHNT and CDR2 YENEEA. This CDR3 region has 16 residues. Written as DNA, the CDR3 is TGTGCCAGCAACCCGGGGGGGCAAGCCCCCACAGATACGCAGTATTTT. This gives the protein CASNPGGQAPTDTQYF.

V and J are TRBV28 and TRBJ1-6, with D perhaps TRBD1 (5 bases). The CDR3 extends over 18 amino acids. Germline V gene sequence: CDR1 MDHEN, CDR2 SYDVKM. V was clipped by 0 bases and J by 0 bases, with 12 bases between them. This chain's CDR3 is CASSLWMTDSSYNSPLHF. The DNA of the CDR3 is TGTGCCAGCAGTTTATGGATGACAGACAGCTCCTATAATTCACCCCTCCACTTT.

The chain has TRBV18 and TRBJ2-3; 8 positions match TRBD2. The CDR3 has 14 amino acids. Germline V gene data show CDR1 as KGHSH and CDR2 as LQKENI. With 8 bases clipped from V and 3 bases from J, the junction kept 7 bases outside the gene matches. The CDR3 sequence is CASRAGGVTDTQYF. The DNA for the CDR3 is TGTGCCAGCCGTGCGGGGGGCGTAACAGATACGCAGTATTTT.

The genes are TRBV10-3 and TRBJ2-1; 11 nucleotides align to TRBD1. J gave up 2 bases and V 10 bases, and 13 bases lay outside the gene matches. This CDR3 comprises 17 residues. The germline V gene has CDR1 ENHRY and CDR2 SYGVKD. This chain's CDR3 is CATRNSGTGGPYNEQFF. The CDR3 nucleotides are TGTGCCACCAGGAATTCGGGGACAGGGGGTCCCTACAATGAGCAGTTCTTC.

In nucleotides, the CDR3 is TGTGCCAGCAGTGAGCCCCGGACAGGGAACACTGGGGCCAACGTCCTGACTTTC. This codes for CASSEPRTGNTGANVLTF. The genes are TRBV2 and TRBJ2-6; 8 bases are a match to TRBD1. CDR3 length equals 18 residues. Germline assignment: CDR1 SNHLY and CDR2 FYNNEI. The trim removed 3 bases at V and 2 bases at J, leaving 9 bases unmatched.

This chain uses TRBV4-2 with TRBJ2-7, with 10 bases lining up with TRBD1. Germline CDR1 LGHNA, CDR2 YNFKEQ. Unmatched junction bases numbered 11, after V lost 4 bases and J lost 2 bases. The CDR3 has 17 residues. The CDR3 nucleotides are TGTGCCAGCAGCCCCGAGGGGAGGGGACAGGGGCCCTACGAGCAGTACTTC. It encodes CASSPEGRGQGPYEQYF.

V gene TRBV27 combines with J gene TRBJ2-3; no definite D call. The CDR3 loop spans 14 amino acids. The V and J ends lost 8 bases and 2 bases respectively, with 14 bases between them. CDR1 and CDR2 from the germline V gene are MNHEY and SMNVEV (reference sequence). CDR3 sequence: CASQARRNTDTQYF. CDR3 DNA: TGTGCCAGCCAGGCCAGGCGGAACACAGATACGCAGTATTTT.

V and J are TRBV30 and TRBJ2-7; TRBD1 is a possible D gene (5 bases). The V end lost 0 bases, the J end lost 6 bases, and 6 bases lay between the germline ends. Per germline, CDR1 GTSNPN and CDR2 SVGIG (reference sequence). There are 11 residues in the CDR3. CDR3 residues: CAWSVRGEQYF. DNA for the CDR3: TGTGCCTGGAGTGTAAGGGGCGAGCAGTACTTC.

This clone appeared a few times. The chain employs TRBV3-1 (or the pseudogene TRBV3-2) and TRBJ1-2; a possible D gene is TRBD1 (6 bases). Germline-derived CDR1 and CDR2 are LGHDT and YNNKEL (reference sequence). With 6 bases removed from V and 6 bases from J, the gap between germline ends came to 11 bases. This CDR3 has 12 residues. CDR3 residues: CASSGAGDGYTF. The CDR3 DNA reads TGTGCCAGCAGTGGCGCAGGGGATGGCTACACCTTC.

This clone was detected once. The CDR3 protein is CASSSYPPYGYTF. CDR3 bases: TGTGCCAGCAGCTCTTACCCCCCCTATGGCTACACCTTC. The chain has TRBV7-2 and TRBJ1-2, with D uncertain. The V and J ends lost 4 bases and 4 bases respectively, with 10 bases between them. Germline CDR1 is SGHTA and CDR2 is FQGNSA. The CDR3 extends over 13 amino acids. Combining the CDR3 with reference TRBV7-2 and TRBJ1-2 gives the whole variable domain GAGVSQSPSNKVTEKGKDVELRCDPISGHTALYWYRQSLGQGLEFLIYFQGNSAPDKSGLPSDRFSAERTGGSVSTLTIQRTQQEDSAVYLCASSSYPPYGYTFGSGTRLTVV.

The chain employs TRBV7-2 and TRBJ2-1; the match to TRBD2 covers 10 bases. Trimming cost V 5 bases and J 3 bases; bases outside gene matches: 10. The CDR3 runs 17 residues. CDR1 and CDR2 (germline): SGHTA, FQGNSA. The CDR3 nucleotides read TGTGCCAGCAGCGGAAGGGCTAGCGGGGGCCACTACAATGAGCAGTTCTTC. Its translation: CASSGRASGGHYNEQFF. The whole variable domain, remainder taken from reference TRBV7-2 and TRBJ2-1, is GAGVSQSPSNKVTEKGKDVELRCDPISGHTALYWYRQSLGQGLEFLIYFQGNSAPDKSGLPSDRFSAERTGGSVSTLTIQRTQQEDSAVYLCASSGRASGGHYNEQFFGPGTRLTVL.

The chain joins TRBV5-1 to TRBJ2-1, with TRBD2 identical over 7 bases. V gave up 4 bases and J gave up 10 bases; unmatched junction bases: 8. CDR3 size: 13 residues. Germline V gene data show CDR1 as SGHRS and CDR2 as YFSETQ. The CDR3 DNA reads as TGCGCCAGCAGCACCACACAGCGGGGCGAGCAGTTCTTC. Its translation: CASSTTQRGEQFF. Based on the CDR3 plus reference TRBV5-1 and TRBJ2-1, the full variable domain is KAGVTQTPRYLIKTRGQQVTLSCSPISGHRSVSWYQQTPGQGLQFLFEYFSETQRNKGNFPGRFSGRQFSNSRSEMNVSTLELGDSALYLCASSTTQRGEQFFGPGTRLTVL.

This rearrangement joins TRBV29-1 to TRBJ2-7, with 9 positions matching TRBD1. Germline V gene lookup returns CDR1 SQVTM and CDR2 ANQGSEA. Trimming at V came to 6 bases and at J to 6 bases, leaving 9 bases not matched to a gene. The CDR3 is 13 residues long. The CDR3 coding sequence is TGCAGCGTCCCCGGACAGGGGAAGGGCGAGCAGTACTTC. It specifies CSVPGQGKGEQYF.

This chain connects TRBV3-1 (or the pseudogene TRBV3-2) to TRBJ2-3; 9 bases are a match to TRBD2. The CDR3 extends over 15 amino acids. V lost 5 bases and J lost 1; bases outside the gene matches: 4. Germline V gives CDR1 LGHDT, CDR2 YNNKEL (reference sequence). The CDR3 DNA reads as TGTGCCAGCAGCTTAGCGGGAGAACGCACAGATACGCAGTATTTT. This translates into CASSLAGERTDTQYF.

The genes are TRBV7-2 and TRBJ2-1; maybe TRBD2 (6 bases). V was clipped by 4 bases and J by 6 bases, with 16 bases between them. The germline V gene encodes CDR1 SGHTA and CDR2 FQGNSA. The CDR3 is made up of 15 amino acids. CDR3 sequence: CASSSRKLAPNEQFF. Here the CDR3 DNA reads TGTGCCAGCAGCTCCCGCAAACTAGCTCCCAATGAGCAGTTCTTC.

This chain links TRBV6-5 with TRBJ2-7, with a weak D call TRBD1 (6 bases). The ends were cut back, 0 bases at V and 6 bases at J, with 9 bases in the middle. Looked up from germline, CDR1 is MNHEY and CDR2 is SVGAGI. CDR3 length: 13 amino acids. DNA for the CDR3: TGTGCCAGCAGTTACTCGTGGGGGCGCGAGCAGTACTTC. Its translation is CASSYSWGREQYF.

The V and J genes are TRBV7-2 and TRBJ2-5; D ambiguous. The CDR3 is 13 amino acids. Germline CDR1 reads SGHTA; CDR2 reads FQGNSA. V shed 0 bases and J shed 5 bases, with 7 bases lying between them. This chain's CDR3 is CASSLAFRETQYF. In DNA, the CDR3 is TGTGCCAGCAGCTTAGCCTTCAGGGAGACCCAGTACTTC.

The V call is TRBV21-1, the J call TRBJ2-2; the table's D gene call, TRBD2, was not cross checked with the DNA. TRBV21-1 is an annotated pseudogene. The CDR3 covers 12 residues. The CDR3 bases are TGTGCCAGCAGCAAAGGTATCGGGGAGCTGTTTTTT. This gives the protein CASSKGIGELFF.

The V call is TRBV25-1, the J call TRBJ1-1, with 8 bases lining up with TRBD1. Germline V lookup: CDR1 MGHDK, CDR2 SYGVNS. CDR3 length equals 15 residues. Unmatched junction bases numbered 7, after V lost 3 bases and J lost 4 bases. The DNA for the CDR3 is TGTGCCAGCAGTGAGACTGGACAGGGAAGCACTGAAGCTTTCTTT. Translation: CASSETGQGSTEAFF.

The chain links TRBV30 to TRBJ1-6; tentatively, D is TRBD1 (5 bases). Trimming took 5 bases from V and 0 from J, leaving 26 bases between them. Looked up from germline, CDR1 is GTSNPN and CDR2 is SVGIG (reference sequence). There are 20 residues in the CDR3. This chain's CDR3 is CAWGDPPTDLGASYNSPLHF. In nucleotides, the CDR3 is TGTGCCTGGGGGGACCCCCCGACAGACTTAGGGGCCTCCTATAATTCACCCCTCCACTTT. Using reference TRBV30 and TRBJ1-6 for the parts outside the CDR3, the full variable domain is SQTIHQWPATLVQPVGSPLSLECTVEGTSNPNLYWYRQAAGRGLQLLFYSVGIGQISSEVPQNLSASRPQDRQFILSSKKLLLSDSGFYLCAWGDPPTDLGASYNSPLHFGNGTRLTVT.

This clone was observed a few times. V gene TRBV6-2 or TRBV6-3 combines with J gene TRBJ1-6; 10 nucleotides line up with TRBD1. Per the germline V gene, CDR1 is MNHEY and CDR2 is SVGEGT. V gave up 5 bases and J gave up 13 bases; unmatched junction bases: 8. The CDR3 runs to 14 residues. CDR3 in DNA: TGTGCCAGCAGTCCCGACAGGGGGCATACCCCCCTCCACTTT. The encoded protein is CASSPDRGHTPLHF.

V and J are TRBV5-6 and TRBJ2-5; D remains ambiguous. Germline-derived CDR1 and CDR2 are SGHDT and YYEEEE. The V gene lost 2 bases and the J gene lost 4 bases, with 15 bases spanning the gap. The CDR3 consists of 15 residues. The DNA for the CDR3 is TGTGCCAGCAGCTTTTTTGGGCGGAAGGGAGAGACCCAGTACTTC. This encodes CASSFFGRKGETQYF.

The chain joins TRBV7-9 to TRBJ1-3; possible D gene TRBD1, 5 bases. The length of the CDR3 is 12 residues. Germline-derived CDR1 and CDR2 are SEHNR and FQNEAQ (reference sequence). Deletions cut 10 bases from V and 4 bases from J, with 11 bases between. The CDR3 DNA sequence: TGTGCCACAAAGGGGAACGGAAACACCATATATTTT. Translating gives CATKGNGNTIYF. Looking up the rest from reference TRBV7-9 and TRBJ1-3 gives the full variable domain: DTGVSQNPRHKITKRGQNVTFRCDPISEHNRLYWYRQTLGQGPEFLTYFQNEAQLEKSRLLSDRFSAERPKGSFSTLEIQRTEQGDSAMYLCATKGNGNTIYFGEGSWLTVV.